This is a list of T cell receptor beta chains from one sample in a study of regulatory T cells in long-lasting Graves disease. MiXCR was run by TCRdb on the multiplex PCR reads, yielding one entry per CDR3 protein. The sample includes 400,000 to 500,000 distinct CDR3 sequences, under 25% of them seen just once. The sequenced sample was peripheral blood mononuclear cells (PBMCs), obtained when the disease was refractory, from a patient treated with antithyroid drugs. These receptors all come from a female donor with Graves disease. Both conserved end residues are part of each CDR3. Size is omitted from some rows. Given values are once, few, many or a class for expanded clones.

clone size,CDR3 length,V gene,CDR3 protein
few,14,TRBV29-1,CSVSGHWTVDEQYF
few,13,TRBV27,CASSTKSGFEQYF
few,15,TRBV4-2,CASSQETGQVVEQYF
many,13,TRBV12-3/TRBV12-4,CASSSGRPGEQYF
-,12,TRBV28,CASGTANYEQYF
many,17,TRBV12-3/TRBV12-4,CASSFVGGFMEDQPQHF
many,14,TRBV7-2,CASRGQAASYEQYF
many,15,TRBV7-2,CASSLGGGTAYGYTF
many,16,TRBV7-9,CASSLTRTSGTYEQYF
-,15,TRBV27,CASSFGTSGTEEQYF
few,16,TRBV7-2,CASSLAVRKGTDTQYF
-,13,TRBV7-3,CASSLKLKDEQFF
-,15,TRBV20-1,CSARERTGKYQPQHF
-,14,TRBV29-1,CSSTRDRSYNEQFF
many,14,TRBV28,CASSLNLRGSIQYF